Below are 11 T cell receptor beta chains sequenced from a single sample in a study of T-cell reconstitution after alpha-beta-depleted transplantation in children. Unique molecular identifiers were used in preparing the TCRbeta library. TCRdb processed the PCR reads anew with MiXCR; each CDR3 protein has one entry. The sample includes about 500,000 distinct CDR3 sequences, approximately 30% of them seen just once. Source: PBMCs from the stem cell graft donor, taken from the stem cell graft. These receptors all come from a human donor who donated a stem cell graft to a child with aplastic anemia.

This clonotype was observed a few times. The chain couples TRBV6-5 to TRBJ2-1; TRBD2 aligns across 10 bases. This CDR3 has 16 amino acids. Germline-derived CDR1 and CDR2 are MNHEY and SVGAGI. Unmatched junction bases numbered 10, after V lost 2 bases and J lost 9 bases. CDR3 DNA: TGTGCCAGCAGTTACGCTACTAGCGGGGCACTGAGTGAGCAGTTCTTC. This sequence encodes CASSYATSGALSEQFF.

The CDR3 loop reads CASSLTPSGNSEQFF. The CDR3 nucleotides are TGTGCCAGCAGTCTCACCCCTAGCGGGAATAGTGAGCAGTTCTTC. The V call is TRBV27, the J call TRBJ2-1, with 9 bases identical to TRBD2. After removal of 5 bases from V and 9 bases from J, the junction contained 11 bases not matched to a gene. Germline assignment: CDR1 MNHEY and CDR2 SMNVEV (reference sequence). CDR3 size: 15 residues.

This clonotype was seen more than once but under ten times. The V call is TRBV24-1, the J call TRBJ2-5, with TRBD2 identical over 13 bases. The CDR3 sequence is 17 residues long. J lost 2 bases, V lost 2 bases, and 4 bases had no gene match. Germline CDR1 and CDR2: KGHDR and SFDVKD. The CDR3 loop reads CATSDWTSGRVQETQYF. As DNA, the CDR3 is TGTGCCACCAGTGATTGGACTAGCGGGAGAGTTCAAGAGACCCAGTACTTC.

This sequence joins TRBV9 and TRBJ1-2, with D tentatively TRBD1 (6 bases). Germline assignment: CDR1 SGDLS and CDR2 YYNGEE. The CDR3 totals 16 residues. V gave up 2 bases and J gave up 3 bases, with 17 bases separating them. DNA for the CDR3: TGTGCCAGCAGCGTGAGTCCCAGGGGTTCCGACTATGGCTACACCTTC. Translating it yields CASSVSPRGSDYGYTF.

This clonotype was recorded a few times. The V gene is TRBV7-2, the J gene TRBJ2-1; tentatively, D is TRBD2 (6 bases). Trimming removed 1 base at V and 8 bases at J, with 12 bases between. The germline V gene encodes CDR1 SGHTA and CDR2 FQGNSA. The CDR3 is 14 amino acids. Here the CDR3 DNA reads TGTGCCAGCAGCTTAGACGGGAGAGGCGATGAGCAGTTCTTC. This encodes CASSLDGRGDEQFF.

This clonotype was picked up a small number of times. The chain carries TRBV5-1 and TRBJ2-3; 8 bases are shared with TRBD1. With V trimmed by 4 bases and J by 2 bases, 6 bases remained unmatched. Germline V gives CDR1 SGHRS, CDR2 YFSETQ. The CDR3 extends over 15 amino acids. CDR3 loop: CASSTTDRVTDTQYF. The CDR3 nucleotides read TGCGCCAGCAGCACAACGGACAGGGTCACAGATACGCAGTATTTT.

The V call is TRBV4-3, the J call TRBJ2-1, with D possibly matching TRBD2 (5 bases). This CDR3 spans 14 amino acids. CDR1 and CDR2 (germline): LGHNA, YSLEER. The V end lost 0 bases, the J end lost 9 bases, and 12 bases lay between the germline ends. CDR3 in DNA: TGCGCCAGCAGCCAAGAATCCTATAGCGTTGAGCAGTTCTTC. This gives the protein CASSQESYSVEQFF.

The V call is TRBV7-6, the J call TRBJ2-1, with a possible D match to TRBD2 (7 bases). The CDR3 is made up of 15 amino acids. V gave up 1 base and J gave up 7 bases, with 14 bases separating them. Germline CDR1 SGHVS, CDR2 FNYEAQ. The CDR3 sequence is CASSLGDGGRNEQFF. The CDR3 region has the DNA TGTGCCAGCAGCTTAGGAGACGGGGGGCGTAATGAGCAGTTCTTC.

This rearrangement joins TRBV18 to TRBJ2-1; TRBD1 matches 7 bases. Germline V gene sequence: CDR1 KGHSH, CDR2 LQKENI. The ends lost 3 bases at V and 8 bases at J; junction bases unmatched: 10. The CDR3 contains 15 residues. Written as DNA, the CDR3 is TGTGCCAGCTCACCTAGGACAGGAACAAGCGATGAGCAGTTCTTC. It yields the protein CASSPRTGTSDEQFF. Filled out from reference TRBV18 and TRBJ2-1, the complete variable domain reads NAGVMQNPRHLVRRRGQEARLRCSPMKGHSHVYWYRQLPEEGLKFMVYLQKENIIDESGMPKERFSAEFPKEGPSILRIQQVVRGDSAAYFCASSPRTGTSDEQFFGPGTRLTVL.

This clonotype was picked up a small number of times. The CDR3 coding sequence is TGTGCCAGCAGTTACTCCTCCAGGGGGGGCTACAATGAGCAGTTCTTC. Translating it yields CASSYSSRGGYNEQFF. The V call is TRBV6-5, the J call TRBJ2-1, with D possibly called TRBD1 or TRBD2 (7 bases each). The CDR3 runs 16 residues. Trimming took off 0 bases at V and 3 bases at J, with 12 bases between the two ends. Germline assignment: CDR1 MNHEY and CDR2 SVGAGI.

The rearrangement uses TRBV20-1 and TRBJ2-1; 9 bases map to TRBD2. This CDR3 has 16 residues. Germline V gene data show CDR1 as DFQATT and CDR2 as SNEGSKA (reference sequence). The J segment lost 9 bases and the V segment lost 3 bases, leaving 15 bases of the junction unmatched. The CDR3 protein is CSARGKAGGGGGEQFF. DNA of the CDR3: TGCAGTGCTAGGGGGAAAGCGGGAGGTGGTGGCGGTGAGCAGTTCTTC.